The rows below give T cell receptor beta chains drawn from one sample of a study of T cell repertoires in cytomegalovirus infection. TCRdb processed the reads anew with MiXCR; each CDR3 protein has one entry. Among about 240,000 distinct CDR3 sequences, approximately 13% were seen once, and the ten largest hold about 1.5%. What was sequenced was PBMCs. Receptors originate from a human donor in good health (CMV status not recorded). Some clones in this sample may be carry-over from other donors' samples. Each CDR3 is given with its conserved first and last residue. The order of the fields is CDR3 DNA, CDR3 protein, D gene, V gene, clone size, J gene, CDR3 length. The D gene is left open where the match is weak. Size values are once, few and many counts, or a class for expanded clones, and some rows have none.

cdr3_nt: TGTGCCAGCAAAGCAGGGGGCACTGAAGCTTTCTTT
cdr3_aa: CASKAGGTEAFF
d_call: TRBD1
v_call: TRBV27
clone_size: many
j_call: TRBJ1-1
cdr3_length: 12

cdr3_nt: TGTGCCTGGAAGGGTAGCGGGAGGAATTCCTACGAGCAGTACTTC
cdr3_aa: CAWKGSGRNSYEQYF
d_call: TRBD2
v_call: TRBV30
clone_size: .
j_call: TRBJ2-7
cdr3_length: 15

cdr3_nt: TGTGCCAGCAGCTTAGTGGGGGATAGCGGGGGCCAAGAGACCCAGTACTTC
cdr3_aa: CASSLVGDSGGQETQYF
d_call: TRBD2
v_call: TRBV7-2
clone_size: many
j_call: TRBJ2-5
cdr3_length: 17

cdr3_nt: TGTGCCAGCAGCTTTCGCCCCGGGTTTTCCTACGAGCAGTACTTC
cdr3_aa: CASSFRPGFSYEQYF
d_call: .
v_call: TRBV7-2
clone_size: many
j_call: TRBJ2-7
cdr3_length: 15

cdr3_nt: TGTGCCAGCAGCTTGAACCACCCCAGGGGGAGGAACACCATATATTTT
cdr3_aa: CASSLNHPRGRNTIYF
d_call: TRBD1
v_call: TRBV7-2
clone_size: many
j_call: TRBJ1-3
cdr3_length: 16

cdr3_nt: TGTGCCAGCAGCGCAGACTCCTCAGGGGGGGGAAACACTGAAGCTTTCTTT
cdr3_aa: CASSADSSGGGNTEAFF
d_call: TRBD1
v_call: TRBV6-1
clone_size: many
j_call: TRBJ1-1
cdr3_length: 17

cdr3_nt: TGTGCCAGCAGCTCTTCGGACAACTATGGCTACACCTTC
cdr3_aa: CASSSSDNYGYTF
d_call: .
v_call: TRBV7-9
clone_size: .
j_call: TRBJ1-2
cdr3_length: 13

cdr3_nt: TGTGCCAGCAGCCCCTGGGCGGGGGCCTCAGATACGCAGTATTTT
cdr3_aa: CASSPWAGASDTQYF
d_call: .
v_call: TRBV9
clone_size: few
j_call: TRBJ2-3
cdr3_length: 15

cdr3_nt: TGTGCCAGCAGTCCCTTTGGGAAGCGCCCTGAAGCTTTCTTT
cdr3_aa: CASSPFGKRPEAFF
d_call: .
v_call: TRBV27
clone_size: .
j_call: TRBJ1-1
cdr3_length: 14

cdr3_nt: TGTGCCAGCAGTTTTAGCGGGAGGAGCGGGGAGCTGTTTTTT
cdr3_aa: CASSFSGRSGELFF
d_call: TRBD2
v_call: TRBV12-3/TRBV12-4
clone_size: many
j_call: TRBJ2-2
cdr3_length: 14

cdr3_nt: TGCAGTGCTAGAGTTAGCGGGAGGGCCAGGGAGACCCAGTACTTC
cdr3_aa: CSARVSGRARETQYF
d_call: TRBD2
v_call: TRBV20-1
clone_size: few
j_call: TRBJ2-5
cdr3_length: 15

cdr3_nt: TGCGCCAGCAGTGAGACAGGGGGCTATGGCTACACCTTC
cdr3_aa: CASSETGGYGYTF
d_call: TRBD1
v_call: TRBV5-1
clone_size: many
j_call: TRBJ1-2
cdr3_length: 13

cdr3_nt: TGTGCCAGCAGCCCCAGACAGGGACTTACCCAAGAGACCCAGTACTTC
cdr3_aa: CASSPRQGLTQETQYF
d_call: .
v_call: TRBV11-3
clone_size: few
j_call: TRBJ2-5
cdr3_length: 16